The entry below describes one T cell receptor (beta chain). The antigen is unknown. Clones were read by immunoSEQ multiplex PCR, and TCRdb kept only the in-frame ones, dropping some. The table includes more than 600,000 clones, under 95% detected once. These data are taken from a study of shared clonotypes between healthy human individuals. Study conclusions and caveats: Across four donors, naive CD4 shared around 5%, naive CD8 approximately 3.5%, memory CD4 roughly 2.2%, memory CD8 around 0.36%. An expected dependence of interdonor clonotype sharing on sequencing depth was noted. Estimated clonotype richness was generally higher in naive than memory subsets.

The V end lost 5 bases, the J end lost 3 bases, and 11 bases lay between the germline ends. The CDR3 spans 14 residues. Per germline, CDR1 SGHAT and CDR2 FQNNGV. Terminally differentiated effector memory CD45RA+ cells were left out of the naive CD8 fraction, which was CD45RO-negative and positively selected for CCR7. The sample was naive CD8+ T cells sorted from blood. This receptor was taken from a man younger than 40 in good health. V usage is TRBV11-2 and J usage is TRBJ1-5; a possible D gene is TRBD1 (5 bases). The chain's CDR3 is CASSHTGDNQPQHF. CDR3 coding DNA: TGTGCCAGCAGCCACACAGGAGACAATCAGCCCCAGCATTTT.